The present entry profiles one TCR beta chain with its context. This CDR3 spans 12 amino acids. The germline V and J ends were trimmed by 1 base and 4 bases, with 4 bases remaining between them. Germline V CDR1 and CDR2: SNHLY, FYNNEI. The sample comes from a study of blood T cell repertoires in COVID-19. Profiling relied on immunoSEQ multiplex PCR, and the TCRdb table lists in-frame clones only, not all of them. Of some 200,000 clones in the sample, roughly 88% were seen once. The TCR comes from a man aged 50 to 60 with active or convalescent COVID-19. The chain uses TRBV2 and TRBJ1-2; D remains unclear. Sequenced input: peripheral blood. The CDR3 reads CASSEDSYGYTF. The CDR3 nucleotides read TGTGCCAGCAGTGAAGACAGCTATGGCTACACCTTC.